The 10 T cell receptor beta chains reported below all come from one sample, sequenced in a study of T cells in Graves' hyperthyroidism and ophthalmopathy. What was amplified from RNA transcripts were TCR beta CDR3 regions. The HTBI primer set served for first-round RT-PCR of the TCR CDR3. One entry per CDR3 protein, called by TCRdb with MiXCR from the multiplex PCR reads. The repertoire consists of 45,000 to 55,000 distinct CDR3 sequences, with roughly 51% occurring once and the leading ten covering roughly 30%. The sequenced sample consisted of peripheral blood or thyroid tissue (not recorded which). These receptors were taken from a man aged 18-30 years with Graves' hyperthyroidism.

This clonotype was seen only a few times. CDR3 sequence (DNA): TGTGCCAGCAGCTTAGGACGGATTCAAGAGACCCAGTACTTC. This codes for CASSLGRIQETQYF. V usage is TRBV7-8 and J usage is TRBJ2-5; D remains ambiguous. This CDR3 has 14 amino acids. Germline CDR1 reads SGHVS; CDR2 reads FQNEAQ. V was pared by 1 base and J by 2 bases, with 8 bases between.

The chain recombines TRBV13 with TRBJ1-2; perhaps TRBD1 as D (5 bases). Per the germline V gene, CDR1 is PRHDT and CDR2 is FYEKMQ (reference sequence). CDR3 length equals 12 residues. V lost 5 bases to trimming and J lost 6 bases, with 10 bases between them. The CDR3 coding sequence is TGTGCCAGCAGCCAGGGACGGGATGGCTACACCTTC. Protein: CASSQGRDGYTF.

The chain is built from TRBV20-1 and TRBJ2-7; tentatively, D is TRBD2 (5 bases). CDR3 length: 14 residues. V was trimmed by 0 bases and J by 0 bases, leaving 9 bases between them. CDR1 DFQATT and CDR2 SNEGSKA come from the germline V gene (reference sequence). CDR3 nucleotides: TGCAGTGCTAGAGATCAGCGGTCCTCCTACGAGCAGTACTTC. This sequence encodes CSARDQRSSYEQYF.

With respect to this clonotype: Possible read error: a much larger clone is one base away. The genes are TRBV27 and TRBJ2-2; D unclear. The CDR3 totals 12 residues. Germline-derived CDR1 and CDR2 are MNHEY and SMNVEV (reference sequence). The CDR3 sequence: CACSLAAGELFF. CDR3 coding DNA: TGTGCCTGCAGTTTAGCCGCCGGGGAGCTGTTTTTT.

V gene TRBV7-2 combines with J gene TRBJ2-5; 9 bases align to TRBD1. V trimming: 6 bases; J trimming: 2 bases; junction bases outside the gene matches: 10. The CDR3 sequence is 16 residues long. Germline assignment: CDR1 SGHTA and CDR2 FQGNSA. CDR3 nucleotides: TGTGCCAGCAGTTATGTCTCGGGACAGGGACAAGAGACCCAGTACTTC. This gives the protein CASSYVSGQGQETQYF.

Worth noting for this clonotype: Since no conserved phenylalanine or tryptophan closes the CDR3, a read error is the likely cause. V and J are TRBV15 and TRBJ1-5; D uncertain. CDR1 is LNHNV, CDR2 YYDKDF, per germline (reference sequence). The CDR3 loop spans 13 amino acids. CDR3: CATSRDRGQPQHL. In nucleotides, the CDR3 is TGTGCTACCAGCAGAGATCGTGGTCAGCCCCAGCATCTT.

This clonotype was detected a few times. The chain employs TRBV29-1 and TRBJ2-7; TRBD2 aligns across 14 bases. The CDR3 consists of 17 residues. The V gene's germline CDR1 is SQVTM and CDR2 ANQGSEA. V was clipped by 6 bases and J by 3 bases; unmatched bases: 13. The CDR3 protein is CSVRPGTSGRSGYEQYF. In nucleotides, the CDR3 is TGCAGCGTGAGGCCCGGGACTAGCGGGAGAAGTGGCTACGAGCAGTACTTC.

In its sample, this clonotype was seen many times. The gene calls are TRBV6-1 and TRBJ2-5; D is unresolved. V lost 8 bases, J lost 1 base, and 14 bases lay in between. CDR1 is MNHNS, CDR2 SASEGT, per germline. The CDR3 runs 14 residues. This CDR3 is CASGGSEIQETQYF. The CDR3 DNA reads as TGTGCCAGCGGCGGTTCGGAAATCCAAGAGACCCAGTACTTC.

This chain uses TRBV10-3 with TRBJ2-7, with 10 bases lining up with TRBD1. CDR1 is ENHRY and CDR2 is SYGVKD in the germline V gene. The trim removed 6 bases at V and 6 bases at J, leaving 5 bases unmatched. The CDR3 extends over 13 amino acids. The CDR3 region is CAIRPGQGLEQYF. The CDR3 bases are TGTGCCATCAGACCGGGACAGGGGCTCGAGCAGTACTTC.

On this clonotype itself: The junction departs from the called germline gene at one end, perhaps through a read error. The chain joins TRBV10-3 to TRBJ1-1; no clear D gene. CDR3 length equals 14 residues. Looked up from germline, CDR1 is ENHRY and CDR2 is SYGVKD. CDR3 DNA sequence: TGTGCCATCAGTAAAGCTCCCGCGAACACTGAGGCTCTCTTT. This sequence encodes CAISKAPANTEALF.